This T cell receptor beta chain was recorded in a study of blood T cell repertoires in COVID-19. Overall study context: Sites across the United States, Italy and Spain contributed samples from acute and convalescent COVID-19.

V lost 3 bases and J 1 base, leaving 6 bases between the germline ends. Looked up from germline, CDR1 is LNHDA and CDR2 is SQIVND (reference sequence). The CDR3 consists of 14 residues. Original processing methods: It was from reference gene primer amplification that nucleated cell counts were estimated. Sequencing was performed with immunoSEQ multiplex PCR; in TCRdb, only in-frame clones are kept and a portion is missing. V, J and clone size are those of that table, while D and trimming were read from the DNA. This repertoire shows some 100,000 clones, approximately 91% found once; its top ten account for around 3.4%.

The TCR sequence derives from a woman in her 70s with acute or convalescent COVID-19. Specimen: peripheral blood. This rearrangement joins TRBV19 to TRBJ2-2, with D perhaps matching TRBD2 (5 bases). This CDR3 reads CASSIRENTGELFF. The CDR3 DNA reads TGTGCCAGTAGTATTCGGGAGAACACCGGGGAGCTGTTTTTT.